This paragraph covers one T cell receptor (beta chain) sequence. What it recognizes is unknown. The CDR3 is 15 residues long. The V and J ends lost 0 bases and 1 base respectively, with 7 bases between them. Looked up from germline, CDR1 is GTSNPN and CDR2 is SVGIG (reference sequence). Profiling relied on immunoSEQ multiplex PCR, and the TCRdb table lists in-frame clones only, not all of them. The repertoire holds 2,100,000 or so clones, with 95% as singletons. This record belongs to a study of shared clonotypes between healthy human individuals. Study-wide background: Participating donors consisted of two women and three men aged 18 to 49. Each donor's CD8 memory used one plate, CD8 naive two, each CD4 subset three.

General study results and limits: Donors were few, which limited the genetic and exposure-history diversity represented. Clonotypes shared by all four donors outscored non-shared clonotypes in generation probability.

The material sequenced was naive CD4+ T cells sorted from blood. Documented subset: CD45RA+ positively selected. The clonotype was recovered from a young man in good health. The rearrangement uses TRBV30 and TRBJ2-6, with D perhaps TRBD1 (5 bases). CDR3 loop: CAWSVGDSGANVLTF. CDR3 DNA: TGTGCCTGGAGTGTAGGGGATTCTGGGGCCAACGTCCTGACTTTC.